This T cell receptor beta chain originates from a study of control samples from healthy donors and cancer patients. V lost 9 bases to trimming and J lost 4 bases; unmatched junction nucleotides: 1. The CDR3 has 12 residues. The table came from immunoSEQ multiplex PCR; TCRdb's copy has only in-frame clones and leaves some out. Of approximately 59,000 clones in the sample, more than 75% were seen once. The sample taken for sequencing was PBMCs. The sequence was obtained from a woman in her fifties or sixties with lung cancer. The chain carries TRBV23-1 and TRBJ1-1, with 11 bases that match TRBD1. TRBV23-1 is an open reading frame, and its role is uncertain. DNA for the CDR3: TGCGCCAGAGGACAGGGGGCCACTGAAGCTTTCTTT. Its translation: CARGQGATEAFF.